This T cell receptor beta chain is from a study of blood T cell repertoires in COVID-19. CDR1 ENHRY and CDR2 SYGVKD come from the germline V gene. The length of the CDR3 is 14 residues. Trimming cost V 7 bases and J 8 bases, with 20 bases left between them. Measured with immunoSEQ multiplex PCR; TCRdb has only the in-frame clones, and not every one. Counted here are 200,000 to 300,000 clones, 75% to 90% occurring once; the ten biggest clones make up around 7.8%. This chain links TRBV10-3 with TRBJ1-2; no reliable D call. Sequencing was carried out using peripheral blood. The sequence was collected from a man aged 55 to 70 who had recovered from COVID-19. CDR3 sequence reads: CAITQDYRSLGYTF. CDR3 coding DNA: TGTGCCATCACCCAGGACTACCGCTCCCTAGGCTACACCTTC.